This is a list of T cell receptor beta chains from one sample in a study of T cell changes during pregnancy in multiple sclerosis. Measured with immunoSEQ multiplex PCR; TCRdb has only the in-frame clones, and not every one. The sample gives more than 80,000 clones, 91% of which show up once; 3.5% is in the top ten. Sequencing used PBMCs, obtained in the first trimester of pregnancy. The receptors come from a female donor in good health, serving as a control in a pregnancy study. Some clones in this sample may be carry-over from other donors' samples. Both conserved end residues are part of each CDR3. The D gene is left open where the match is weak. Where a row states a size, it is once, few, many or the class of an expanded clone; other rows omit it.

D	J	V	size	DNA	CDR3
TRBD2	TRBJ2-7	TRBV2	.	TGTGCCAGCAGTCCTAGCGGGAGCTACGAGCAGTACTTC	CASSPSGSYEQYF
TRBD1	TRBJ2-4	TRBV11-2	.	TGTGCCAGCAGCTTAGGTGTGGGGACAGGGGGGATTCAGTACTTC	CASSLGVGTGGIQYF
.	TRBJ1-1	TRBV4-2	.	TGTGCCAGCAGCCAAGAGGGGACTGCCTCTTTCACTGAAGCTTTCTTT	CASSQEGTASFTEAFF
.	TRBJ2-7	TRBV28	.	TGTGCCAGCAGTTTTTCGGACAGAGAGGCGCTACCACAGTACTTC	CASSFSDREALPQYF
.	TRBJ2-7	TRBV30	.	TGTGCCTGGGAGGGTCAAGGCGCCTACGAGCAGTACTTC	CAWEGQGAYEQYF
.	TRBJ2-1	TRBV4-2	once	TGTGCCAGCAGCCAAGAAAGAGGGAGCGCCTACAATGAGCAGTTCTTC	CASSQERGSAYNEQFF
.	TRBJ2-3	TRBV30	.	TGTGCCTGGAAATCCGCAGATACGCAGTATTTT	CAWKSADTQYF
TRBD1	TRBJ1-5	TRBV6-1	.	TGTGCCAGCAGTGCAGGGACAGGGGGTCATCAGCCCCAGCATTTT	CASSAGTGGHQPQHF
TRBD1	TRBJ2-1	TRBV4-1	.	TGCGCCAGCAGCCAAGATCAAGACAGGGGGTTCTACAATGAGCAGTTCTTC	CASSQDQDRGFYNEQFF
.	TRBJ1-2	TRBV5-6	.	TGTGCCAGCAGCGAGGCAGCAACTAACTATGGCTACACCTTC	CASSEAATNYGYTF
TRBD1	TRBJ2-7	TRBV5-1	once	TGCGCCAGCAGCTATGGACAGGGTTTTAGCGAGCAGTACTTC	CASSYGQGFSEQYF
.	TRBJ2-1	TRBV18	.	TGTGCCAGCTCCGAGGGGGTAGCAGGGCGCAATGAGCAGTTCTTC	CASSEGVAGRNEQFF
.	TRBJ1-2	TRBV7-6	.	TGTGCCAGCAGCTTAATCAGCGATCGGGGGGGCTACACCTTC	CASSLISDRGGYTF
.	TRBJ2-1	TRBV7-2	.	TGTGCCAGCAGCCCCCGACAAGGGGCAGTCTACAATGAGCAGTTCTTC	CASSPRQGAVYNEQFF
.	TRBJ2-7	TRBV4-2	.	TGTGCCAGCAGCCAAGAAGGCCGCGGGATGGCCTACGAGCAGTACTTC	CASSQEGRGMAYEQYF
.	TRBJ1-2	TRBV5-6	.	TGTGCCAGCAGGGGAGGCGGGAGCAATGGCTACACCTTC	CASRGGGSNGYTF
TRBD1	TRBJ2-5	TRBV5-1	.	TGCGCCAGCAGCCCGGGACAGGGAGAGGAGACCCAGTACTTC	CASSPGQGEETQYF
.	TRBJ1-5	TRBV6-6	.	TGTGCCAGCAGTTACTGGGACTACAATCAGCCCCAGCATTTT	CASSYWDYNQPQHF
TRBD2	TRBJ2-5	TRBV7-9	.	TGTGCCAGCAGCTTAGGGGTGACTAGCGGTCAAGAGACCCAGTACTTC	CASSLGVTSGQETQYF
.	TRBJ2-7	TRBV28	.	TGTGCCAGCAGTTTATGGAGCCCCCGACAGCAGATCTCCTACGAGCAGTACTTC	CASSLWSPRQQISYEQYF
TRBD1	TRBJ2-3	TRBV5-4	.	TGTGCCAGTAAACCAGGGGGCGAGGGCACAGATACGCAGTATTTT	CASKPGGEGTDTQYF
.	TRBJ2-2	TRBV29-1	.	TGCAGCGTTCACGAGCGGTCGGGCACCGGGGAGCTGTTTTTT	CSVHERSGTGELFF
.	TRBJ1-1	TRBV5-4	.	TGTGCCAGCAGCTTGGGCAGGAACACTGAAGCTTTCTTT	CASSLGRNTEAFF
.	TRBJ1-1	TRBV27	.	TGTGCCAGCAGTTTTGGGACTAAGGCTTTCTTT	CASSFGTKAFF
TRBD1	TRBJ2-7	TRBV27	once	TGTGCCAGCAGTTTATCACCCCCGGACAGGGGGCCTTACGAGCAGTACTTC	CASSLSPPDRGPYEQYF
.	TRBJ2-7	TRBV2	.	TGTGCCAGCAGTGTGTCCAACTACGAGCAGTACTTC	CASSVSNYEQYF
TRBD1	TRBJ2-3	TRBV7-6	.	TGTGCCAGCAGCTCGACAGGGAGTCAAGATACGCAGTATTTT	CASSSTGSQDTQYF
TRBD1	TRBJ2-7	TRBV13	.	TGTGCCAGCAGCCCTAGGATGACAGGGGGCGAGCAGTACTTC	CASSPRMTGGEQYF
TRBD2	TRBJ2-2	TRBV11-2	.	TGTGCCAGCAGCCTCGGGGGGGGCTTCAACCCCGGGGAGCTGTTTTTT	CASSLGGGFNPGELFF